This T cell receptor beta chain was captured by sequencing in a study of response to subunit inactivated influenza vaccine. The trim removed 7 bases at V and 7 bases at J, leaving 9 bases unmatched. Germline V CDR1 and CDR2: KGHDR, SFDVKD. This CDR3 is 16 amino acids long. Study-level findings and limits: Few additional T cells are recruited per seasonal influenza vaccination, authors suggested.

TCRdb re-called the RT-PCR reads with MiXCR, one entry per CDR3 protein. Of about 780,000 distinct CDR3 sequences listed, roughly 20% were seen once; the top ten hold approximately 11%. In this sample, this clonotype turned up a few times. Its antigen is unknown. The genes are TRBV24-1 and TRBJ2-2; the match to TRBD2 covers 12 bases. The sequencing here drew on PBMCs from blood, taken roughly 5 days after vaccination. This clonotype originated in a man in his fifties who received an inactivated influenza vaccine. The CDR3 reads CATSDPSGRAVGELFF. The DNA of the CDR3 is TGTGCCACCAGCGACCCTAGCGGGAGGGCTGTCGGGGAGCTGTTTTTT.